This T cell receptor beta chain is from a study of blood T cell repertoires in COVID-19. About the research overall: Both acute and convalescent COVID-19 samples were obtained from the United States, Italy and Spain.

Germline V gene data show CDR1 as GTSNPN and CDR2 as SVGIG (reference sequence). The CDR3 totals 12 residues. Trimming cost V 0 bases and J 7 bases, with 6 bases left between them. The protocol was immunoSEQ multiplex PCR, while the TCRdb copy is restricted to in-frame clones and leaves out a portion. Of under 400,000 clones in the sample, about 91% were seen once. Sequenced: peripheral blood. This TCR derives from a woman in her 30s with COVID-19, enrolled during active disease. The rearrangement links TRBV30 to TRBJ2-2; D is unresolved. The CDR3 sequence is CAWSVHRGELFF. In DNA form, the CDR3 reads TGTGCCTGGAGTGTACACCGCGGGGAGCTGTTTTTT.